These 24 T cell receptor beta chains originate from one sample sequenced in a study of blood T cell repertoires in COVID-19. Measured with immunoSEQ multiplex PCR; TCRdb has only the in-frame clones, and not every one. The sample holds 200,000 to 250,000 clones, more than 75% seen once. The source material was PBMCs or T cells enriched from blood (not recorded which). These receptors originate from a man aged 25-40 years in a cohort exposed to, infected with or recovered from COVID-19 (not recorded which).

This clone is a singleton in its sample. This CDR3 is missing its conserved last phenylalanine or tryptophan, likely due to a read error. The limits of the CDR3 on the DNA are not certain, so only TCRdb's listed CDR3 is given. The chain couples TRBV6-5 to TRBJ2-7; the tabulated D call, TRBD2, remains unverified against the DNA. CDR1 and CDR2 from the germline V gene are MNHEY and SVGAGI. A total of 10 residues make up the CDR3, ends included. The CDR3 loop is CASSYVPQKR.

The rearrangement uses TRBV27 and TRBJ2-5; TRBD2 aligns across 8 bases. J lost 4 bases, V lost 7 bases, and 11 bases had no gene match. Germline V lookup: CDR1 MNHEY, CDR2 SMNVEV (reference sequence). This CDR3 spans 15 amino acids. The CDR3, as DNA: TGTGCCAGCATGAAGTTGCGGGAGGTAACAGAGACCCAGTACTTC. It encodes CASMKLREVTETQYF.

The chain couples TRBV4-1 to TRBJ1-6, with 9 bases identical to TRBD1. The germline gives CDR1 MGHRA, CDR2 YSYEKL. V shed 1 base and J 7 bases; nucleotides not matched to a gene: 2. The CDR3 sequence is 15 residues long. The CDR3 DNA is TGCGCCAGCAGCCAAGCCGACAGGGGGAATTCACCCCTCCACTTT. Translated: CASSQADRGNSPLHF.

This clone was seen more than once but under ten times. This CDR3 reads CASSLGAGGLSYEQYF. CDR3 in DNA: TGTGCCAGCAGCTTGGGAGCGGGAGGGCTCTCCTACGAGCAGTACTTC. The gene calls are TRBV5-6 and TRBJ2-7; 10 nucleotides agree with TRBD2. Germline CDR1 and CDR2: SGHDT and YYEEEE. This CDR3 spans 16 amino acids. Trimming at V came to 0 bases and at J to 0 bases, leaving 3 bases not matched to a gene.

Points on this clone: The sample contains more than one DNA sequence encoding this CDR3. The genes are TRBV28 and TRBJ2-7, with D perhaps matching TRBD1 (5 bases). The germline gives CDR1 MDHEN, CDR2 SYDVKM. The CDR3 is 12 residues long. Trimming shortened V by 6 bases and J by 2 bases, and 8 bases separated the two germline ends. CDR3 sequence: CASSLQAYEQYF. In nucleotides, the CDR3 is TGTGCCAGCAGCCTACAGGCCTACGAGCAGTACTTC.

This sequence joins TRBV3-1 (or the pseudogene TRBV3-2) and TRBJ2-5, with TRBD2 identical over 12 bases. This CDR3 comprises 16 residues. Trimming removed 5 bases from V and 4 bases from J; junction bases left unmatched: 8. Per the germline V gene, CDR1 is LGHDT and CDR2 is YNNKEL (reference sequence). For the CDR3, the DNA is TGTGCCAGCAGCTCACTAGCGGGAGGACTCGGAGAGACCCAGTACTTC. This translates into CASSSLAGGLGETQYF.

The sample holds a few counts of this clone. At one end the junction does not follow the germline gene, possibly because of a read error. This chain joins TRBV7-7 and TRBJ2-7, with 8 bases identical to TRBD1. Germline CDR1 reads SSHAT; CDR2 reads FNYEAQ (reference sequence). The length of the CDR3 is 15 residues. Here the CDR3 reads CASSLMGQVSYEQYF. As DNA, the CDR3 is TGTGCTAGCAGCCTAATGGGACAGGTTTCCTACGAGCAGTACTTC.

This chain connects TRBV11-3 to TRBJ1-1; no clear D gene. The CDR3 runs to 14 residues. Trimming left V 5 bases short and J 0 bases short, with 10 bases between. Germline V gene sequence: CDR1 SGHNT, CDR2 YENEEA. CDR3 in amino acids: CASSPGGMNTEAFF. For the CDR3, the DNA is TGTGCCAGCAGCCCAGGAGGTATGAACACTGAAGCTTTCTTT.

The rearrangement links TRBV6-2 or TRBV6-3 to TRBJ1-2; D is possibly TRBD1 (5 bases). V lost 0 bases and J 1 base, leaving 6 bases between the germline ends. Germline lookup yields CDR1 MNHEY and CDR2 SVGEGT. The CDR3 runs 14 residues. CDR3 amino acids: CASSYSTVNYGYTF. CDR3 in DNA: TGTGCCAGCAGTTACTCGACAGTTAACTATGGCTACACCTTC.

This sequence joins TRBV7-2 and TRBJ1-2, with TRBD1 matching 9 bases. V trimming: 5 bases; J trimming: 8 bases; junction bases outside the gene matches: 9. The germline V gene encodes CDR1 SGHTA and CDR2 FQGNSA. The CDR3 is 14 amino acids. This chain's CDR3 is CASSPQTGGWGYTF. In DNA form, the CDR3 reads TGTGCCAGCAGCCCCCAGACAGGGGGGTGGGGCTACACCTTC.

V and J are TRBV27 and TRBJ2-7, with 8 bases lining up with TRBD2. The CDR3 covers 15 residues. Germline-derived CDR1 and CDR2 are MNHEY and SMNVEV (reference sequence). V trimming: 6 bases; J trimming: 2 bases; junction bases outside the gene matches: 9. The CDR3, as DNA: TGTGCCAGCAGCGCCGGGGGGGCGGGAGCCTACGAGCAGTACTTC. It codes for CASSAGGAGAYEQYF.

The chain is built from TRBV28 and TRBJ2-7; TRBD2 is a possible D gene (6 bases). The germline V gene encodes CDR1 MDHEN and CDR2 SYDVKM. This CDR3 is 16 amino acids long. Trimming removed 5 bases at V and 3 bases at J, with 20 bases between. CDR3 protein: CASSPSLGGISYEQYF. DNA of the CDR3: TGTGCCAGCAGTCCATCGCTGGGGGGAATAAGCTACGAGCAGTACTTC.

CDR3 nucleotide sequence: TGCGCCAGCAGCTTACTCTCGGGTGCGGCAGTCAACACCGGGGAGCTGTTTTTT. Translation: CASSLLSGAAVNTGELFF. This chain links TRBV5-1 with TRBJ2-2; D is undetermined. This CDR3 has 18 residues. V lost 2 bases, J lost 2 bases, and 19 bases lay in between. Germline V gene data show CDR1 as SGHRS and CDR2 as YFSETQ.

The J gene is TRBJ1-2, the V gene TRBV28, with a weak D call TRBD1 (6 bases). The CDR3 sequence is 13 residues long. CDR1 is MDHEN, CDR2 SYDVKM, per germline. Between the trimmed V and J ends, which lost 5 bases and 7 bases, there was a span of 14 bases. The CDR3 is CASSTGLLGGYTF. In DNA, the CDR3 is TGTGCCAGCAGTACAGGGTTACTGGGTGGCTACACCTTC.

The V call is TRBV2, the J call TRBJ2-7; 8 positions match TRBD2. This CDR3 has 15 residues. Germline CDR1 reads SNHLY; CDR2 reads FYNNEI. The ends lost 5 bases at V and 7 bases at J; junction bases unmatched: 13. CDR3 nucleotide sequence: TGTGCCAGCAGTAGAATAACGGGAGGGCCGGGAGAGCAGTACTTC. Its protein product is CASSRITGGPGEQYF.

The chain employs TRBV28 and TRBJ1-2; D not certain. V was shortened by 3 bases and J by 5 bases, with 10 bases between the two germline ends. This CDR3 spans 13 amino acids. Germline-derived CDR1 and CDR2 are MDHEN and SYDVKM. As DNA, the CDR3 is TGTGCCAGCAGTTTCACTGCTGAATATGGCTACACCTTC. Protein: CASSFTAEYGYTF.

In nucleotides, the CDR3 is TGTGCCAGTAACTGGGAAAAACTGTTTTTT. This gives the protein CASNWEKLFF. The chain recombines TRBV19 with TRBJ1-4, with unresolved D. CDR1 is LNHDA and CDR2 is SQIVND in the germline V gene (reference sequence). CDR3 length: 10 amino acids. Trimming took 7 bases from V and 8 from J, leaving 5 bases between them.

The CDR3 is CASLVEVPSALGFLNTQYF. In nucleotides, the CDR3 is TGTGCCAGCCTAGTTGAGGTGCCTTCGGCATTAGGATTTTTGAATACCCAGTACTTC. The chain employs TRBV2 and TRBJ2-5, with D uncertain. The CDR3 runs to 19 residues. V was clipped by 8 bases and J by 8 bases, with 36 bases between them. Germline CDR1 is SNHLY and CDR2 is FYNNEI.

The gene calls are TRBV10-1 and TRBJ2-1; 7 bases line up with TRBD2. From germline, CDR1 is WNHNN and CDR2 SYGVQD (reference sequence). This CDR3 contains 15 residues. The V segment lost 7 bases and the J segment 0 bases; nucleotides outside the gene matches: 6. CDR3: CASTNGGSSYNEQFF. The CDR3 DNA reads TGCGCCAGCACAAACGGCGGGAGCTCCTACAATGAGCAGTTCTTC.

Comments on this clone: Within the sample, other DNA sequences also encode this same CDR3. The chain recombines TRBV4-1 with TRBJ2-3; 7 positions match TRBD1. With 3 bases clipped from V and 0 bases from J, the junction kept 3 bases outside the gene matches. Germline V gives CDR1 MGHRA, CDR2 YSYEKL. The CDR3 length is 15 residues. The CDR3 here is CASSQPGGSTDTQYF. The CDR3 bases are TGCGCCAGCAGCCAGCCAGGGGGTAGCACAGATACGCAGTATTTT.

The V gene is TRBV12-3 or TRBV12-4, the J gene TRBJ1-2; D unclear. Trimming removed 6 bases at V and 1 base at J, with 6 bases between. The CDR3 length is 12 residues. CDR3 DNA: TGTGCCAGCAGAGCGGGTAACTATGGCTACACCTTC. It encodes CASRAGNYGYTF.

This chain joins TRBV14 and TRBJ1-1, with D uncertain. Germline V gene data show CDR1 as SGHDN and CDR2 as FVKESK. V was pared by 4 bases and J by 2 bases, with 14 bases between. The CDR3 loop spans 15 amino acids. The CDR3 bases are TGTGCCAGCAGCCTACAGACCCTAGCAAACACTGAAGCTTTCTTT. Amino acids: CASSLQTLANTEAFF.

The rearrangement joins TRBV7-2 to TRBJ1-2; D is unresolved. V shed 1 base and J shed 3 bases, with 9 bases lying between them. This CDR3 contains 14 residues. CDR1 and CDR2 (germline): SGHTA, FQGNSA. The CDR3 DNA sequence: TGTGCCAGCAGCTTAGGGTGGAGGGACTATGGCTACACCTTC. It yields the protein CASSLGWRDYGYTF.

The chain recombines TRBV7-2 with TRBJ1-2, with a tentative D call TRBD1 (6 bases). The CDR3 extends over 16 amino acids. Trimming removed 1 base from V and 6 bases from J, with 18 bases in between. Germline-derived CDR1 and CDR2 are SGHTA and FQGNSA. The CDR3 DNA is TGTGCCAGCAGCTTAGATTTTGGGGGGGCAGAGCATGGCTACACCTTC. As protein: CASSLDFGGAEHGYTF.